This T cell receptor beta chain is from a study of blood T cell repertoires in COVID-19 (dated by TCRdb to about 2020). Turning to the overall study: Samples covering the acute and convalescent phases of COVID-19 were provided by collaborators in the United States, Italy and Spain. The material from the prospective study consisted of cDNA or gDNA derived from T cells, B-cell-depleted T cells, or PBMCs. A freely available public database, intended as a resource for researchers studying the immune response to SARS-CoV-2, is where the repertoires were released. Subjects who had been exposed to COVID-19, were actively infected with it, or had recovered from it provided the deeply sampled blood TCRbeta repertoires that made up the dataset. Sample metadata almost always included a de-identified subject ID, COVID-19 status, age in years and sex. Samples came from the ongoing ImmuneRACE study (first 160 participants) plus 1,254 subjects from 6 global collaborators. Where HLA class I and class II types were available, the types were taken from metadata supplied by the sample provider, not from assay-based typing.

Reading the germline V gene gives CDR1 SGHRS and CDR2 YFSETQ. For this chain, trimming is 0 bases at the V end and 8 bases at the J end, and the number of junction bases without a gene match is 5. The CDR3 runs 16 amino acids, cysteine and phenylalanine included. This entry keeps only the CDR3 DNA: 48 bases, framed from base 1. With respect to this clone: The antigen this receptor binds is unknown. No qualities accompany the bases; no much larger clone lies one base away.

In Seattle, one collaborating source enrolled patients while the infection was active and tracked those patients longitudinally over the course of disease. Whole blood was collected in K2EDTA tubes by collaborating institutions according to the institutions' own protocols. Collaborator samples were shipped for TCRbeta analysis as frozen whole blood, isolated PBMCs, or DNA extracted from either sample type. TCRbeta CDR3 regions were amplified from genomic DNA using the immunoSEQ Assay, a bias-controlled multiplex PCR. From the authors' description of their analysis: The number of nucleated cells in each sample was estimated from the amplification of reference gene primers within the assay. Sequence reads were collapsed and filtered to measure the absolute abundance of every unique TCRbeta CDR3 rearrangement. Productive Simpson clonality was computed per sample as the square root of Simpson's diversity index over productive rearrangements. TCRdb retrieved this table from immuneACCESS and kept in-frame rearrangements only. Not all clones are present; in checked studies, unresolved V genes account for under half, and no reason is known for the remainder. D and trimming come from the DNA, and the V and J calls and clone size come from that table. The sample data list about 210,000 clones, and 82% of these were observed just once. 6.5% to 9.5% of the sample is held by the ten biggest clonotypes.

Results and caveats for the whole study, not just this receptor: Clinical and demographic metadata were provided uncurated, with the amount varying by source and participant.

Recombination connected TRBV5-1 to TRBJ1-6; a stretch of 10 junction bases matches TRBD1. Material: peripheral blood. This clonotype originated in a woman aged 60-70 years with COVID-19, enrolled during active disease. The DNA sequence is TGCGCCAGCAGCTTGGCCGGGGACAGGGGATATTCACCCCTCCACTTT. Its amino acids are CASSLAGDRGYSPLHF.